The present TCR beta chain was sequenced within a study of T-cell memory formation after mild COVID-19. This CDR3 has 14 residues. The ends were cut back, 7 bases at V and 2 bases at J, with 12 bases in the middle. CDR1 and CDR2 from the germline V gene are SEHNR and FQNEAQ (reference sequence). TCRdb re-called the 5' RACE reads with MiXCR, one entry per CDR3 protein. Of about 400,000 distinct CDR3 sequences listed, 20% to 25% are singletons. The TCR originated in an adult woman who had mild COVID-19 (a few samples of this study predate the infection). Cell type and time point are not known. Input material: PBMCs or a T cell subset sorted from them (not recorded which). This chain connects TRBV7-9 to TRBJ2-1; the D is unclear. CDR3 sequence (DNA): TGTGCCAGCAACCCCCCCGCCGCCTACAATGAGCAGTTCTTC. As protein: CASNPPAAYNEQFF. Using reference TRBV7-9 and TRBJ2-1 for the parts outside the CDR3, the full variable domain is DTGVSQNPRHKITKRGQNVTFRCDPISEHNRLYWYRQTLGQGPEFLTYFQNEAQLEKSRLLSDRFSAERPKGSFSTLEIQRTEQGDSAMYLCASNPPAAYNEQFFGPGTRLTVL.